This T cell receptor (beta chain) was identified in a study of shared clonotypes between healthy human individuals. Whole-study results and caveats: Relative to memory subsets, naive subsets generally showed larger estimated richness. Compared with clonotypes that all four donors shared, non-shared clonotypes had lower generation probabilities. Sorted-subset sequencing, rarefaction showed, was incomplete despite large depth.

V shed 2 bases and J 4 bases; nucleotides not matched to a gene: 7. From germline, CDR1 is GTSNPN and CDR2 SVGIG (reference sequence). The CDR3 is 14 amino acids. For this clone: The antigen is unknown.

The assay was carried out at the deep level. Method: immunoSEQ multiplex PCR; TCRdb's copy keeps in-frame clones and lacks some. The sample has about 380,000 clones, around 96% seen once. The clonotype comes from a man aged 25-45 years in good health. Source material: memory CD8+ T cells sorted from blood. Subset denoted: CD45RO+ cells pooled with CCR7-negative TemRA cells. V and J are TRBV30 and TRBJ1-1; 7 nucleotides match TRBD1. The CDR3 sequence is CAWSIRQGITEAFF. For the CDR3, the DNA is TGTGCCTGGAGTATTAGACAGGGAATCACTGAAGCTTTCTTT.